Listed below are T cell receptor beta chains from one sample, sequenced in a study of technical replicates of blood from a handful of donors. Libraries were prepared by immunoSEQ multiplex PCR; TCRdb keeps only in-frame clonotypes and omits some of them. The profile shows 84,000 or so clones, about 95% of them singletons. Source material: T cells isolated from PBMCs. Source of these receptors: a human donor in good health. Each CDR3 is given without its conserved first and last residue. Each record gives: V gene, J gene, D gene, CDR3 protein. D genes are given only for firm matches.

v_gene: TRBV5-8; j_gene: TRBJ2-5; d_gene: TRBD2; CDR3aa: ASSQAETSGSETQY
v_gene: TRBV6-5; j_gene: TRBJ1-6; d_gene: TRBD1; CDR3aa: ASRDRGPSSPLH
v_gene: TRBV5-1; j_gene: TRBJ1-1; d_gene: .; CDR3aa: ASRTAPRGGGEAF
v_gene: TRBV5-1; j_gene: TRBJ1-1; d_gene: .; CDR3aa: ASSLASGSTEAF
v_gene: TRBV7-9; j_gene: TRBJ1-4; d_gene: .; CDR3aa: ASSLGTSGRVHEKLF
v_gene: TRBV2; j_gene: TRBJ1-5; d_gene: .; CDR3aa: ASRGGNQPQH
v_gene: TRBV18; j_gene: TRBJ1-1; d_gene: .; CDR3aa: ASSPLRGFTEAF
v_gene: TRBV29-1; j_gene: TRBJ2-1; d_gene: .; CDR3aa: SVRGYNEQF
v_gene: TRBV28; j_gene: TRBJ2-1; d_gene: .; CDR3aa: ASNRDGSSEF
v_gene: TRBV6-5; j_gene: TRBJ2-4; d_gene: .; CDR3aa: ASSYSYRWGDIQY
v_gene: TRBV7-8; j_gene: TRBJ1-4; d_gene: TRBD1; CDR3aa: ASSFFPLMIRDRNEKLF
v_gene: TRBV25-1; j_gene: TRBJ1-4; d_gene: .; CDR3aa: ASSDDSWKLF
v_gene: TRBV11-3; j_gene: TRBJ2-1; d_gene: TRBD2; CDR3aa: ASSFGTSGYNEQF
v_gene: TRBV30; j_gene: TRBJ1-3; d_gene: .; CDR3aa: AWRQGLGNTIY
v_gene: TRBV6-5; j_gene: TRBJ2-2; d_gene: .; CDR3aa: ASSPDTLNTGELF
v_gene: TRBV5-1; j_gene: TRBJ1-1; d_gene: TRBD1; CDR3aa: ASSVQGAIELDSAF
v_gene: TRBV4-1; j_gene: TRBJ1-2; d_gene: .; CDR3aa: ASSQAGVRTLNYGYT
v_gene: TRBV6-1; j_gene: TRBJ1-1; d_gene: TRBD1; CDR3aa: ASSELGKGASTEAF
v_gene: TRBV5-1; j_gene: TRBJ2-7; d_gene: .; CDR3aa: ASSLRGIYEQY
v_gene: TRBV30; j_gene: TRBJ2-1; d_gene: TRBD2; CDR3aa: AWSALAGGPLGDEQF